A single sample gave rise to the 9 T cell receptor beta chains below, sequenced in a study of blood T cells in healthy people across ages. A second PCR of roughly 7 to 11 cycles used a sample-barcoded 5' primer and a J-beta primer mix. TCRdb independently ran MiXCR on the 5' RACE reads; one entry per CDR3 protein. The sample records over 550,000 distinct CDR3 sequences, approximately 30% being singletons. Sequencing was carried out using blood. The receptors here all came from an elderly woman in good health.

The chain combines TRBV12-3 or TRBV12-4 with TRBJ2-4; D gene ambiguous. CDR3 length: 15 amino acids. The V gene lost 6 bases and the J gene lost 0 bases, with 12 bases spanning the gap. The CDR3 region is CASSQRTLAKNIQYF. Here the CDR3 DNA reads TGTGCCAGCAGCCAAAGAACTCTAGCCAAAAACATTCAGTACTTC.

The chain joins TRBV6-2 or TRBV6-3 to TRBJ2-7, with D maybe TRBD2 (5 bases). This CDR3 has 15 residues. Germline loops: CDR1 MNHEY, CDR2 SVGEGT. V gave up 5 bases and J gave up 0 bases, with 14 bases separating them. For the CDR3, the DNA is TGTGCCAGCAGTGGCCTGATCGGGATCTCCTACGAGCAGTACTTC. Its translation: CASSGLIGISYEQYF.

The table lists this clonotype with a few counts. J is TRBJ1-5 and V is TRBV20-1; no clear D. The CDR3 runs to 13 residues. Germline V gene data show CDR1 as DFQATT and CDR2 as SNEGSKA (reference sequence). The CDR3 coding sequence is TGCAGCGCCAGGCGAGAGGCCAATCAGCCCCAGCATTTT. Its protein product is CSARREANQPQHF.

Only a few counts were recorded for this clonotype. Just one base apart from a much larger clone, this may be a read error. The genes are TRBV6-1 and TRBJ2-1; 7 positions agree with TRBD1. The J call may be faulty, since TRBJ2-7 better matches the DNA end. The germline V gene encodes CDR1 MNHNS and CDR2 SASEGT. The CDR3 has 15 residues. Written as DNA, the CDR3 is TGTGCCAGCAGTGCGGGACAGCCTGCCTACAATGAGCAGTACTTC. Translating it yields CASSAGQPAYNEQYF.

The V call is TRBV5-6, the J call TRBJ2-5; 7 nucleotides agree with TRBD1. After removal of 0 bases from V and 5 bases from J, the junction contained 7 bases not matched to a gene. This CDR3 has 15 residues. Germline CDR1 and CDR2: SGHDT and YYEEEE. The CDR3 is CASSLVAGGGETQYF. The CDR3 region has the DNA TGTGCCAGCAGCTTGGTGGCAGGGGGTGGGGAGACCCAGTACTTC. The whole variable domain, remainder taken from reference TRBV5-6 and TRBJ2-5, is DAGVTQSPTHLIKTRGQQVTLRCSPKSGHDTVSWYQQALGQGPQFIFQYYEEEERQRGNFPDRFSGHQFPNYSSELNVNALLLGDSALYLCASSLVAGGGETQYFGPGTRLLVL.

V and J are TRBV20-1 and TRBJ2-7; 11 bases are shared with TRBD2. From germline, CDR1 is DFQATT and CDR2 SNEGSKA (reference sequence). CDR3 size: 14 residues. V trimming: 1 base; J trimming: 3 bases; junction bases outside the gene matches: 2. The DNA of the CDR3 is TGCAGTGCTAGAGGACTAGCGGGGCTCTACGAGCAGTACTTC. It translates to CSARGLAGLYEQYF.

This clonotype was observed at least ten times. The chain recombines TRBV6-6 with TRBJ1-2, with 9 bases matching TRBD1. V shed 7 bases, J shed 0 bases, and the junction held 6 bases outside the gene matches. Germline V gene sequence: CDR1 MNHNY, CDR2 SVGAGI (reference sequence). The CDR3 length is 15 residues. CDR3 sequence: CASIWGQGTNYGYTF. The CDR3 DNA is TGTGCCAGCATTTGGGGACAGGGAACTAACTATGGCTACACCTTC.

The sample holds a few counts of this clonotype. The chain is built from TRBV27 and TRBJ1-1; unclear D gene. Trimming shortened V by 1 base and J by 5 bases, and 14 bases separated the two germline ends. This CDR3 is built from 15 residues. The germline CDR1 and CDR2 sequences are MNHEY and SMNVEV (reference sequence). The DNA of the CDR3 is TGTGCCAGCAGTTTATACGACCGCGGGAGGACTGAAGCTTTCTTT. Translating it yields CASSLYDRGRTEAFF.

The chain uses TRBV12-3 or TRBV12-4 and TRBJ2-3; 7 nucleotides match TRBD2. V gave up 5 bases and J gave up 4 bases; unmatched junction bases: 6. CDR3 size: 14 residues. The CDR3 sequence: CASSLGGNADTQYF. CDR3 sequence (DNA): TGTGCCAGCAGTCTGGGAGGGAACGCAGATACGCAGTATTTT.